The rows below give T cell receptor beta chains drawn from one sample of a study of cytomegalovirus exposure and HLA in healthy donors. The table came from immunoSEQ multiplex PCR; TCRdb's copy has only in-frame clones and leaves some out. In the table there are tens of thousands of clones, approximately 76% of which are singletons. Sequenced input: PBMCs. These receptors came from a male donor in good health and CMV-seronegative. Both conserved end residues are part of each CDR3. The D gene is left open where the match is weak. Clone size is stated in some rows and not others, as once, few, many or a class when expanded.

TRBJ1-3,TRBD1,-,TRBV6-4,TGTGCCAGCAGCGATGACGCCGACAGGGACTGTGGAAACACCATATATTTT,CASSDDADRDCGNTIYF
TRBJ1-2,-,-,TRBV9,TGTGCCAGCAGCGTAGGGACAGCAGCTAACTATGGCTACACCTTC,CASSVGTAANYGYTF
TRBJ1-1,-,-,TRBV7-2,TGTGCCAGCAGCTTAGGACAGAGGCTGAACACTGAAGCTTTCTTT,CASSLGQRLNTEAFF
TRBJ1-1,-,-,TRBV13,TGTGCCAGCAGCTTAGGCCTTCGGGGGATCACTGAAGCTTTCTTT,CASSLGLRGITEAFF
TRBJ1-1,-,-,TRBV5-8,TGTGCCAGCAGCTTGGCCGGCAGGGGTTCGGGAGCTTTCTTT,CASSLAGRGSGAFF
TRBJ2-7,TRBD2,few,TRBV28,TGTGCCACCTTCTCTCCAACGGGCGGGAGCACGTACGAGCAGTACTTC,CATFSPTGGSTYEQYF
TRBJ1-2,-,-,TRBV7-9,TGTGCCAGCAGCTTAGTGTTAGGACCAGAAGGGGAATATGGCTACACCTTC,CASSLVLGPEGEYGYTF
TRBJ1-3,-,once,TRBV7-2,TGTGCCAGCAGCACGATGCGGGCTGGAAACACCATATATTTT,CASSTMRAGNTIYF
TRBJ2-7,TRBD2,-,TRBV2,TGTGCCAGCAGTGGGTTCGGGACTAGCGGGGGTACCAACTCCTACGAGCAGTACTTC,CASSGFGTSGGTNSYEQYF
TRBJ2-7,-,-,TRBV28,TGTGCCAGCATAAAAGGGGGGACAGCCTACGAGCAGTACTTC,CASIKGGTAYEQYF
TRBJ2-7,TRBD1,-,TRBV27,TGTGCCAGCAGTGAGGGACAGGGGTCGGTTTTCCTCTCCTACGAGCAGTACTTC,CASSEGQGSVFLSYEQYF
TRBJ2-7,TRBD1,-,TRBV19,TGTGCCTCCCAGAACAGGGGACGCTACGAGCAGTACTTC,CASQNRGRYEQYF
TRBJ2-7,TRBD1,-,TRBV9,TGTGCCAGCAGCGCGGGACAGGGAAAGCTCGAGCAGTACTTC,CASSAGQGKLEQYF
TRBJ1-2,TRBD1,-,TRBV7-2,TGTGCCAGCAGCTCTTTCCGGGACAGGGTATTCTACACCTTC,CASSSFRDRVFYTF
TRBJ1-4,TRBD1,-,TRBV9,TGTGCCAGCAGCTTCCAAGGACAGGCAACTAATGAAAAACTGTTTTTT,CASSFQGQATNEKLFF
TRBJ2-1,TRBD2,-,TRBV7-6,TGTGCCAGCAGCCCCCCCCGGGGGGGCCCGAATGAGCAGTTCTTC,CASSPPRGGPNEQFF
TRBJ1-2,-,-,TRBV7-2,TGTGCCAGCAGCTTGGGGCAGGGGTCCTCAACCTATGGCTACACCTTC,CASSLGQGSSTYGYTF
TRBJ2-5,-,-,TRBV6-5,TGTGCCAGCAGTTACCAACCGCCGCCAGGCGCGGAGACCCAGTACTTC,CASSYQPPPGAETQYF
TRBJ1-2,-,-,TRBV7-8,TGTGCCAGCAGCTTAGACCAGGGGAAGGACTATGGCTACACCTTC,CASSLDQGKDYGYTF
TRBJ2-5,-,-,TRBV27,TGTGCCAGCAGTTTGCGGGGGCGGCCTGAAGAGACCCAGTACTTC,CASSLRGRPEETQYF
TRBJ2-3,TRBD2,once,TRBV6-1,TGTGCCAGTCCCGGGACTAGAGGTTCAGATACGCAGTATTTT,CASPGTRGSDTQYF
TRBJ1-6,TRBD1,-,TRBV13,TGTGCCAGCAGCTTAGGCTTAACAGGGGCTAATTCACCCCTCCACTTT,CASSLGLTGANSPLHF
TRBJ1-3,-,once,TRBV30,TGTGCCTGGAGTAGGGGCCCTGGAAACACCATATATTTT,CAWSRGPGNTIYF
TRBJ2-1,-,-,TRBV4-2,TGTGCCAGCAGCCTCTGGGAGTACAATGAGCAGTTCTTC,CASSLWEYNEQFF
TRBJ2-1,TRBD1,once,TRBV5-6,TGTGCCAGCAGCTTGTCCACAGGGGGCTTCTACAATGAGCAGTTCTTC,CASSLSTGGFYNEQFF
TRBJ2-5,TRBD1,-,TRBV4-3,TGCGCCAGCAGCCAACGAACAGGGGGAGGAGAGACCCAGTACTTC,CASSQRTGGGETQYF
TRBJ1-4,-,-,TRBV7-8,TGTGCCAGCAGCTCCACAGTCCCCCGTGAGGAGGAACTGTTTTTT,CASSSTVPREEELFF
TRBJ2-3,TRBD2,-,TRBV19,TGTGCCAGTAGTATGGGGGGACTAGCGGGGCTAAGCACAGATACGCAGTATTTT,CASSMGGLAGLSTDTQYF
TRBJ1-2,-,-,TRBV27,TGTGCCAGCAGTTTGACGGGGATCTATGGCTACACCTTC,CASSLTGIYGYTF
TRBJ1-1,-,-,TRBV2,TGTGCCAGCGATAGGGGAAAGTCTGAAGCTTTCTTT,CASDRGKSEAFF
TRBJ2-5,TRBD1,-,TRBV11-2,TGTGCCAGCAGTCCGCAGGGGGCGGTGTACTTC,CASSPQGAVYF
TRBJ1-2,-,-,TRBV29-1,TGCAGCGCCCTGAGACAGTTTGGCGTGAGTGGCTACACCTTC,CSALRQFGVSGYTF
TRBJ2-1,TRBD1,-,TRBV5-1,TGCGCCAGCAGCTTGCCGACAGGGGCCTACAATGAGCAGTTCTTC,CASSLPTGAYNEQFF
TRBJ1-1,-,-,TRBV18,TGTGCCAGCTCACCCCCCGGTGGGCGGGCCACTGAAGCTTTCTTT,CASSPPGGRATEAFF
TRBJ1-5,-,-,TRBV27,TGTGCCAGCAGCGCACAGAATAGCAATCAGCCCCAGCATTTT,CASSAQNSNQPQHF
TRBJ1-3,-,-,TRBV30,TGTGCCTGGAGTGTACCTCCCCGTAGAGGGACAGGAAACACCATATATTTT,CAWSVPPRRGTGNTIYF
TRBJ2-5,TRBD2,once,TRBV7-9,TGTGCCAGCAGCCGACTAGCGGGGGCCCCAGACCAAGAGACCCAGTACTTC,CASSRLAGAPDQETQYF
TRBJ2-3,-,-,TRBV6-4,TGTGCCAGCAGTGACTCGGCGGGGACAGATACGCAGTATTTT,CASSDSAGTDTQYF
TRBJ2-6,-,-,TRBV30,TGTGCCTGGACGGTCCGGGGCTCTGGGGCCAACGTCCTGACTTTC,CAWTVRGSGANVLTF
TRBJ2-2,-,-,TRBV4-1,TGCGCCAGCAGCCAAGATTCTCTACTAGCCACCGCCGGGGAGCTGTTTTTT,CASSQDSLLATAGELFF
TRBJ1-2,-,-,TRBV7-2,TGTGCCAGCAGCTTCGACAGCACTTCCTATGGCTACACCTTC,CASSFDSTSYGYTF
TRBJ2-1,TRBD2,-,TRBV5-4,TGTGCCAGCAGCCCAACGGGACTAGCTTACCATGAGCAGTTCTTC,CASSPTGLAYHEQFF
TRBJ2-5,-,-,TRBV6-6,TGTGCCAGCAGCCGCCCTCGTTTAGAGATACAAGAGACCCAGTACTTC,CASSRPRLEIQETQYF
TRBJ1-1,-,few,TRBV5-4,TGTGCCAGCAGCCCCGAGGGTTTTGGCCCGTTCTTT,CASSPEGFGPFF
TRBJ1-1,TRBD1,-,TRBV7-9,TGTGCCAGCAGGTTAGACAGGGAGCGGGCTTTCTTT,CASRLDRERAFF